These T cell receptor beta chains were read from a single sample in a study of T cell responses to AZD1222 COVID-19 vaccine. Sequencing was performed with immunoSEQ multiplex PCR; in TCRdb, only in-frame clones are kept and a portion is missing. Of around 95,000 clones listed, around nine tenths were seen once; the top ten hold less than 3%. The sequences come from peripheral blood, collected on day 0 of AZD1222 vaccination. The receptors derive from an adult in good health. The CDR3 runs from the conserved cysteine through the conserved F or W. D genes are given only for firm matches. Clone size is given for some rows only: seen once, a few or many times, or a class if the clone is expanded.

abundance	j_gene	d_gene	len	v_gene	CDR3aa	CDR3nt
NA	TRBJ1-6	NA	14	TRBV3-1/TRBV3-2	CASSQARPSMNLHF	TGTGCCAGCAGCCAAGCTCGACCGAGTATGAACCTCCACTTT
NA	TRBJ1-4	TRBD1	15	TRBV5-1	CASSLGDREDEKLFF	TGCGCCAGCAGCTTGGGGGACAGGGAGGACGAAAAACTGTTTTTT
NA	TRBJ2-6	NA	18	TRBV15	CATSRVGRGSSGANVLTF	TGTGCCACCAGCAGAGTGGGCCGGGGCAGCTCTGGGGCCAACGTCCTGACTTTC
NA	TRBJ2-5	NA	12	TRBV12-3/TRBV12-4	CASSSQPKTQYF	TGTGCCAGCAGTTCCCAACCCAAGACCCAGTACTTC
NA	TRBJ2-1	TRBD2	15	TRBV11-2	CASSIAGVSYNEQFF	TGTGCCAGCAGCATAGCGGGAGTTTCCTACAATGAGCAGTTCTTC
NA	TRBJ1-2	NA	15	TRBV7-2	CASSVRDSQNYGYTF	TGTGCCAGCAGCGTCCGGGACTCACAGAACTATGGCTACACCTTC
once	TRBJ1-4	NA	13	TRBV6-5	CASSGTGNEKLFF	TGTGCCAGCAGCGGGACGGGCAATGAAAAACTGTTTTTT
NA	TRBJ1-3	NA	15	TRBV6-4	CASSDSQNSGNTIYF	TGTGCCAGCAGTGACTCTCAGAACTCTGGAAACACCATATATTTT
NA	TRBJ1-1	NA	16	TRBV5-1	CASSPGVRKMDTEAFF	TGCGCCAGCAGCCCGGGGGTGCGGAAGATGGACACTGAAGCTTTCTTT
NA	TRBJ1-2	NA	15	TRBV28	CASDPGTQQDYGYTF	TGTGCCAGCGATCCCGGGACACAACAGGACTATGGCTACACCTTC
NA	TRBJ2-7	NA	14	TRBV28	CASIPNTSPYEQYF	TGTGCCAGCATTCCTAACACTTCCCCCTACGAGCAGTACTTC
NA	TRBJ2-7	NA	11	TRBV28	CASSLSGLKRF	TGTGCCAGCAGTTTATCGGGCTTGAAGAGGTTC
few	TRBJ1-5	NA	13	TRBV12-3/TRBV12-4	CASIRGAGQPQHF	TGTGCCAGCATTCGGGGGGCGGGCCAGCCCCAGCATTTT
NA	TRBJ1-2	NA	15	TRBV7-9	CASSLDHRLDGGYTF	TGTGCCAGCAGCTTAGATCACAGGCTTGACGGTGGCTACACCTTC
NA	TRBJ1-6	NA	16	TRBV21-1	CASTRPARQGNSPLHF	TGTGCCAGCACCAGACCCGCCAGACAGGGTAATTCACCCCTCCACTTT
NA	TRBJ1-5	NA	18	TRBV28	CASSLNALTWDSNQPQHF	TGTGCCAGCAGTCTAAACGCCCTGACATGGGATAGCAATCAGCCCCAGCATTTT
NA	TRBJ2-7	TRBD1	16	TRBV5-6	CASSIHGQGGLYEQYF	TGTGCCAGCAGCATACATGGACAGGGGGGCCTCTACGAGCAGTACTTC
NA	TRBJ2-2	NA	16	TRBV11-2	CASSLVRSGGTGELFF	TGTGCCAGCAGCTTAGTCCGCAGCGGCGGGACCGGGGAGCTGTTTTTT
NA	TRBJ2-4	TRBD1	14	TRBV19	CASSLEPGGPIQYF	TGTGCCAGTAGCCTAGAGCCAGGGGGTCCCATTCAGTACTTC
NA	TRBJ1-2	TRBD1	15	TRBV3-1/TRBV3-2	CASSLGTGWGAGYTF	TGTGCCAGCAGCCTTGGGACAGGATGGGGCGCAGGCTACACCTTC
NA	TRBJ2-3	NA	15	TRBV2	CASSEQGLGTDTQYF	TGTGCCAGCAGTGAACAGGGGCTAGGCACAGATACGCAGTATTTT
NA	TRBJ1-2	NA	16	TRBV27	CASSLLGRRGNYGYTF	TGTGCCAGCAGTTTATTAGGGAGACGGGGCAACTATGGCTACACCTTC
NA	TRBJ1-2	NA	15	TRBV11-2	CASSLMVRGSKGYTF	TGTGCCAGCAGCTTAATGGTCAGGGGATCTAAAGGCTACACCTTC
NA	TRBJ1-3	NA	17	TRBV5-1	CASSLSPGRSSGNTIYF	TGCGCCAGCAGCTTGTCCCCTGGCAGGAGTTCCGGAAACACCATATATTTT
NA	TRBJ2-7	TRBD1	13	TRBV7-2	CAEAGGTTYEQYF	TGTGCCGAGGCAGGGGGAACCACCTACGAGCAGTACTTC
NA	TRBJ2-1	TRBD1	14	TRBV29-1	CSVEGQGVYNEQFF	TGCAGCGTAGAGGGACAGGGGGTTTACAATGAGCAGTTCTTC
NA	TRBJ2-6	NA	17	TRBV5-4	CASSLSGGGPGANVLTF	TGTGCCAGCAGCTTGTCAGGGGGAGGGCCTGGGGCCAACGTCCTGACTTTC
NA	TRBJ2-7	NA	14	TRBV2	CASCLGVGSGEQYF	TGTGCCAGCTGCCTAGGTGTAGGGTCGGGCGAGCAGTACTTC
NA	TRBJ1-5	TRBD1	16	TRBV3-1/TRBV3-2	CASSQRGGQGNQPQHF	TGTGCCAGCAGCCAAAGGGGAGGACAGGGAAATCAGCCCCAGCATTTT